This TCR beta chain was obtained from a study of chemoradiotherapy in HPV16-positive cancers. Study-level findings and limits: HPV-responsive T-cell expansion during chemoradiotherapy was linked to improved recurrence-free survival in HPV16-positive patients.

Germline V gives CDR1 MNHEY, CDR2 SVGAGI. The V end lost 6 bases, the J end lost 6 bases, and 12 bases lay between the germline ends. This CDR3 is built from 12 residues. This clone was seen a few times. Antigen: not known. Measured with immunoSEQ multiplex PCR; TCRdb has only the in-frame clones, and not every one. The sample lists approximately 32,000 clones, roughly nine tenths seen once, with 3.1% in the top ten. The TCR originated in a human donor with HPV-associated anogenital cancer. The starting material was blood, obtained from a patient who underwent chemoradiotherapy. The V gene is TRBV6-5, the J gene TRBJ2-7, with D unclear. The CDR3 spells CASSSPSSEQYF. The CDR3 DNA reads TGTGCCAGCAGCTCTCCCTCTAGCGAGCAGTACTTC.